The 30 T cell receptor beta chains reported below all come from one sample, sequenced in a study of blood T cell repertoires in COVID-19. Generated by immunoSEQ multiplex PCR, the TCRdb table keeps only in-frame clones and is missing some. This table holds about 88,000 clones, more than 85% found once. The sequencing input was peripheral blood. These receptors all come from a man aged 60 to 75 with acute or convalescent COVID-19.

The chain combines TRBV7-2 with TRBJ2-7; possibly TRBD2 for D (5 bases). V lost 5 bases, J lost 5 bases, and 19 bases lay in between. CDR1 and CDR2 from the germline V gene are SGHTA and FQGNSA. This CDR3 has 15 residues. The CDR3 bases are TGTGCCAGCAGCCCGCGGGCCCGTAACCCCCACGAGCAGTACTTC. Translated, it gives CASSPRARNPHEQYF. Looking up the rest from reference TRBV7-2 and TRBJ2-7 gives the full variable domain: GAGVSQSPSNKVTEKGKDVELRCDPISGHTALYWYRQSLGQGLEFLIYFQGNSAPDKSGLPSDRFSAERTGGSVSTLTIQRTQQEDSAVYLCASSPRARNPHEQYFGPGTRLTVT.

The chain combines TRBV5-4 with TRBJ2-2, with TRBD2 matching over 7 bases. The germline CDR1 and CDR2 sequences are SGHNT and YYREEE (reference sequence). V was pared by 4 bases and J by 6 bases, with 18 bases of the junction left unmatched. The CDR3 has 18 amino acids. In DNA, the CDR3 is TGTGCCAGCAGCCCCTTACTAGCGAGCGGCGTCAGTGCCGGGGAGCTGTTTTTT. Its translation: CASSPLLASGVSAGELFF.

This clone showed up just a few times. In DNA form, the CDR3 reads TGTGCCAGCAGCTTCCGGGACAGGGACACTGAAGCTTTCTTT. It encodes CASSFRDRDTEAFF. The chain uses TRBV7-9 and TRBJ1-1; 9 bases match TRBD1. CDR1 SEHNR and CDR2 FQNEAQ come from the germline V gene (reference sequence). The CDR3 totals 14 residues. Losses at the gene ends were 3 bases for V and 3 bases for J; bases not matched to a gene: 2.

The chain employs TRBV7-9 and TRBJ1-1, with D maybe TRBD1 (6 bases). Germline values: CDR1 SEHNR, CDR2 FQNEAQ (reference sequence). With 0 bases removed from V and 5 bases from J, the gap between germline ends came to 13 bases. This CDR3 has 15 residues. The CDR3 loop is CASSLAEWGPTEAFF. In nucleotides, the CDR3 is TGTGCCAGCAGCTTAGCGGAGTGGGGGCCTACTGAAGCTTTCTTT. Together with reference TRBV7-9 and TRBJ1-1, the CDR3 gives the full variable domain: DTGVSQNPRHKITKRGQNVTFRCDPISEHNRLYWYRQTLGQGPEFLTYFQNEAQLEKSRLLSDRFSAERPKGSFSTLEIQRTEQGDSAMYLCASSLAEWGPTEAFFGQGTRLTVV.

This sequence joins TRBV2 and TRBJ1-6; 9 nucleotides match TRBD1. The CDR3 extends over 17 amino acids. Germline-derived CDR1 and CDR2 are SNHLY and FYNNEI. The V gene end was trimmed by 2 bases and the J gene end by 6 bases; junction bases not matched to a gene: 8. Written as DNA, the CDR3 is TGTGCCAGCAGTGAACCCTCCTGGACAGGGGCTAATTCACCCCTCCACTTT. This gives the protein CASSEPSWTGANSPLHF.

This rearrangement joins TRBV4-3 to TRBJ1-4; maybe TRBD1 (5 bases). V was cut by 0 bases and J by 8 bases, with 19 bases left in between. Germline V gene lookup returns CDR1 LGHNA and CDR2 YSLEER. The CDR3 covers 17 residues. CDR3 sequence reads: CASSQDPQGGGVEKLFF. CDR3 sequence (DNA): TGCGCCAGCAGCCAAGACCCCCAAGGTGGGGGGGTCGAAAAACTGTTTTTT.

The chain combines TRBV12-3 or TRBV12-4 with TRBJ1-1; TRBD1 matches 8 bases. This CDR3 region has 13 residues. Germline trimming cut 6 bases from V and 4 bases from J; bases unmatched to any gene: 4. The CDR3 loop reads CASRTTGGTEAFF. In DNA form, the CDR3 reads TGTGCCAGCAGAACAACAGGGGGCACTGAAGCTTTCTTT.

V usage is TRBV5-1 and J usage is TRBJ1-2; TRBD1 is a possible D gene (6 bases). V was cut by 3 bases and J by 5 bases, with 8 bases left in between. CDR1 and CDR2 (germline): SGHRS, YFSETQ. The CDR3 consists of 12 residues. The CDR3 protein is CASSYGQYGYTF. The CDR3 region has the DNA TGCGCCAGCAGCTATGGACAGTATGGCTACACCTTC.

The chain couples TRBV12-5 to TRBJ2-1; 10 bases align to TRBD1. CDR3 length equals 16 residues. Germline trimming cut 5 bases from V and 8 bases from J; bases unmatched to any gene: 12. Germline V gives CDR1 LGHNT, CDR2 FRNRAP. CDR3 coding DNA: TGTGCTAGTGGTCGCCCTGGGACAGGGGACTTCTATGAGCAGTTCTTC. Its protein product is CASGRPGTGDFYEQFF. Together with reference TRBV12-5 and TRBJ2-1, the CDR3 gives the full variable domain: DARVTQTPRHKVTEMGQEVTMRCQPILGHNTVFWYRQTMMQGLELLAYFRNRAPLDDSGMPKDRFSAEMPDATLATLKIQPSEPRDSAVYFCASGRPGTGDFYEQFFGPGTRLTVL.

The J gene is TRBJ1-4, the V gene TRBV6-2 or TRBV6-3, with D tentatively TRBD1 (5 bases). The germline CDR1 and CDR2 sequences are MNHEY and SVGEGT. The CDR3 extends over 14 amino acids. V lost 5 bases and J lost 5, with 12 bases in between. In nucleotides, the CDR3 is TGTGCCAGCAGTCACGACAGCCTCAATGAAAAACTGTTTTTT. This codes for CASSHDSLNEKLFF.

The chain links TRBV11-2 to TRBJ2-7, with 11 nucleotides matching TRBD2. The CDR3 consists of 16 residues. J was trimmed by 3 bases and V by 5 bases; bases with no gene match: 9. Per the germline V gene, CDR1 is SGHAT and CDR2 is FQNNGV. The CDR3 spells CASSLHSGTSGYEQYF. The CDR3 nucleotides read TGTGCCAGCAGCCTCCATTCCGGGACTAGCGGCTACGAGCAGTACTTC.

The chain couples TRBV6-4 to TRBJ1-1, with 7 bases matching TRBD1. Germline V lookup: CDR1 MRHNA, CDR2 SNTAGT. The CDR3 has 15 amino acids. V trimming: 0 bases; J trimming: 7 bases; junction bases outside the gene matches: 8. The CDR3 reads CASSDSEGGRHEAFF. In DNA form, the CDR3 reads TGTGCCAGCAGTGACTCTGAAGGGGGCAGACATGAAGCTTTCTTT.

The chain recombines TRBV7-9 with TRBJ2-3; 10 bases align to TRBD1. This CDR3 is built from 16 residues. Per germline, CDR1 SEHNR and CDR2 FQNEAQ (reference sequence). The junction had 7 bases not matched to a gene; V was cut back by 4 bases and J by 3 bases. The CDR3 DNA reads TGTGCCAGCAGCTCCGGACAGGGGGAGAGGACAGATACGCAGTATTTT. Translated: CASSSGQGERTDTQYF.

The CDR3 loop reads CASSRAGTVETQYF. In DNA form, the CDR3 reads TGTGCCAGCAGCCGAGCCGGGACAGTCGAGACCCAGTACTTC. V gene TRBV7-8 combines with J gene TRBJ2-5, with 7 bases matching TRBD1. The germline CDR1 and CDR2 sequences are SGHVS and FQNEAQ. The CDR3 length is 14 residues. The junction had 8 bases not matched to a gene; V was cut back by 5 bases and J by 5 bases.

This clone was counted a few times. For the CDR3, the DNA is TGCGCCAGCAGCCTCTCTTGGGGGGGTGAGCAGTTCTTC. Translation: CASSLSWGGEQFF. The chain recombines TRBV4-3 with TRBJ2-1, with 7 bases matching TRBD2. CDR3 size: 13 residues. Germline V gene data show CDR1 as LGHNA and CDR2 as YSLEER. Trimming removed 4 bases from V and 9 bases from J; junction bases left unmatched: 6.

The rearrangement links TRBV6-5 to TRBJ2-7, with 9 bases that match TRBD1. V shed 4 bases and J 8 bases; nucleotides not matched to a gene: 9. The germline CDR1 and CDR2 sequences are MNHEY and SVGAGI. The CDR3 contains 14 residues. Here the CDR3 reads CASSSGTGNSQQYF. The DNA of the CDR3 is TGTGCCAGCAGTTCTGGGACAGGGAATTCACAGCAGTACTTC.

In DNA form, the CDR3 reads TGTGCCAGCAGTCGGCGACCAGGGAATGGTGAGCAGTTCTTC. Its protein product is CASSRRPGNGEQFF. V usage is TRBV6-4 and J usage is TRBJ2-1; D may be TRBD1 (5 bases). V dropped 5 bases and J dropped 9 bases, with 17 bases sitting between them. The V gene's germline CDR1 is MRHNA and CDR2 SNTAGT. The CDR3 covers 14 residues.

This chain joins TRBV9 and TRBJ1-6; perhaps TRBD1 as D (5 bases). The V end was cut by 3 bases, the J end by 5 bases, with 12 bases between. Germline CDR1 is SGDLS and CDR2 is YYNGEE. This CDR3 comprises 15 residues. Here the CDR3 reads CASSASTENNSPLHF. The DNA of the CDR3 is TGTGCCAGCAGCGCGTCGACAGAGAATAATTCACCCCTCCACTTT. Full variable domain (missing parts from reference TRBV9 and TRBJ1-6): DSGVTQTPKHLITATGQRVTLRCSPRSGDLSVYWYQQSLDQGLQFLIQYYNGEERAKGNILERFSAQQFPDLHSELNLSSLELGDSALYFCASSASTENNSPLHFGNGTRLTVT.

This clone was found a few times. V is TRBV4-3 and J is TRBJ2-7; D might be TRBD2 (7 bases). This CDR3 has 14 amino acids. CDR1 and CDR2 (germline): LGHNA, YSLEER. V was cut by 0 bases and J by 7 bases, with 13 bases left in between. The DNA for the CDR3 is TGCGCCAGCAGCCAAGATCAGGGAGGGGGTGAGCAGTACTTC. This translates into CASSQDQGGGEQYF.

The chain recombines TRBV12-5 with TRBJ2-1; D is perhaps TRBD2 (6 bases). Germline assignment: CDR1 LGHNT and CDR2 FRNRAP. This CDR3 has 19 amino acids. The ends were cut back, 0 bases at V and 4 bases at J, with 22 bases in the middle. The CDR3 spells CASGLVLGTVDGGYNEQFF. The CDR3 region has the DNA TGTGCTAGTGGTTTGGTACTAGGGACGGTGGACGGGGGTTACAATGAGCAGTTCTTC.

Note on this clone: The same CDR3 can be traced to other DNA sequences in this sample. This chain uses TRBV28 with TRBJ1-2; 8 bases align to TRBD1. J was trimmed by 4 bases and V by 2 bases; bases with no gene match: 3. This CDR3 region has 14 residues. Germline CDR1 reads MDHEN; CDR2 reads SYDVKM. This CDR3 is CASSLQGAGYGYTF. DNA for the CDR3: TGTGCCAGCAGTTTACAGGGGGCCGGCTATGGCTACACCTTC.

In this sample, this clone turned up once. The rearrangement uses TRBV28 and TRBJ2-7, with 7 bases matching TRBD1. J lost 0 bases, V lost 6 bases, and 5 bases had no gene match. CDR3 length: 14 residues. Germline V gene data show CDR1 as MDHEN and CDR2 as SYDVKM. CDR3 amino acids: CASRPDRVSYEQYF. Here the CDR3 DNA reads TGTGCCAGCAGGCCAGACAGGGTCTCCTACGAGCAGTACTTC.

V gene TRBV7-2 combines with J gene TRBJ1-2; the D gene is possibly TRBD1 (5 bases). V dropped 1 base and J dropped 4 bases, with 10 bases sitting between them. This CDR3 has 14 residues. The germline V gene has CDR1 SGHTA and CDR2 FQGNSA. The CDR3 spells CASSLGLGAYGYTF. The CDR3 region has the DNA TGTGCCAGCAGCTTAGGTCTAGGGGCCTATGGCTACACCTTC.

This sequence joins TRBV4-2 and TRBJ1-4; possibly TRBD1 for D (6 bases). V lost 5 bases to trimming and J lost 4 bases, with 17 bases between them. Germline lookup yields CDR1 LGHNA and CDR2 YNFKEQ. CDR3 length: 16 residues. CDR3 protein: CASSDTGTRVNEKLFF. For the CDR3, the DNA is TGTGCCAGCAGCGACACAGGGACCAGGGTTAATGAAAAACTGTTTTTT.

J is TRBJ2-7 and V is TRBV11-2; D is unclear. V was cut by 3 bases and J by 3 bases, with 6 bases left in between. Germline CDR1 is SGHAT and CDR2 is FQNNGV. The CDR3 has 12 amino acids. CDR3 protein: CASSLFYYEQYF. The CDR3 bases are TGTGCCAGCAGCTTGTTCTACTACGAGCAGTACTTC. Complete variable domain (other parts from reference TRBV11-2 and TRBJ2-7): EAGVAQSPRYKIIEKRQSVAFWCNPISGHATLYWYQQILGQGPKLLIQFQNNGVVDDSQLPKDRFSAERLKGVDSTLKIQPAKLEDSAVYLCASSLFYYEQYFGPGTRLTVT.

This clone was counted once. V usage is TRBV19 and J usage is TRBJ1-3; 7 positions match TRBD1. J lost 1 base, V lost 7 bases, and 10 bases had no gene match. The length of the CDR3 is 16 residues. Germline V lookup: CDR1 LNHDA, CDR2 SQIVND (reference sequence). CDR3 nucleotides: TGTGCCAGTACCAACTGGGCCAGGGGGTCTGGAAACACCATATATTTT. It yields the protein CASTNWARGSGNTIYF.

The chain has TRBV6-6 and TRBJ1-3; possibly TRBD1 for D (5 bases). The germline gives CDR1 MNHNY, CDR2 SVGAGI (reference sequence). The V end lost 4 bases, the J end lost 0 bases, and 13 bases lay between the germline ends. This CDR3 has 16 residues. As DNA, the CDR3 is TGTGCCAGCAGTTCACGACAGCTAGTCTCTGGAAACACCATATATTTT. It specifies CASSSRQLVSGNTIYF.

This clone was recorded once. V gene TRBV7-9 combines with J gene TRBJ2-3; D is uncertain. V lost 4 bases and J lost 4, with 6 bases in between. The germline gives CDR1 SEHNR, CDR2 FQNEAQ (reference sequence). The CDR3 loop spans 12 amino acids. In nucleotides, the CDR3 is TGTGCCAGCAGCTCCTTTTCAGATACGCAGTATTTT. This translates into CASSSFSDTQYF.

Written as DNA, the CDR3 is TGTGCCACCAGCATTAGACAGACGATAAATGAAAAACTGTTTTTT. Translated: CATSIRQTINEKLFF. The chain carries TRBV15 and TRBJ1-4; perhaps TRBD1 as D (5 bases). The V end lost 4 bases, the J end lost 5 bases, and 14 bases lay between the germline ends. The CDR3 is 15 amino acids. The germline CDR1 and CDR2 sequences are LNHNV and YYDKDF (reference sequence).

Here the CDR3 reads CASSRQADEKLFF. In nucleotides, the CDR3 is TGTGCCAGCAGCCGACAGGCGGATGAAAAACTGTTTTTT. This rearrangement joins TRBV5-5 to TRBJ1-4, with D perhaps matching TRBD1 (6 bases). The CDR3 loop spans 13 amino acids. The V end lost 4 bases, the J end lost 6 bases, and 10 bases lay between the germline ends. The germline V gene encodes CDR1 SGHKS and CDR2 YYEKEE (reference sequence).